Listed here is a single T cell receptor (beta chain). PCR amplification relied on 60 Vbeta primers (plus 13 Jbeta primers). The assay was immunoSEQ multiplex PCR, and TCRdb's table has in-frame clones only and misses some. The table for this sample gives tens of thousands of clones. This record belongs to a study of cytomegalovirus exposure and HLA in healthy donors. Trimming pared 4 bases from V and 2 bases from J, leaving 13 bases between. The CDR3 has 14 amino acids. CDR1 SGHRS and CDR2 YFSETQ come from the germline V gene. This sequence joins TRBV5-1 and TRBJ2-7; weak D call: TRBD2 (6 bases). This clonotype was obtained from a woman in her 50s in good health and CMV-seropositive. Sequenced input: PBMCs. The CDR3 region has the DNA TGCGCCAGCAGCGTGCGGGACTCCACCTACGAGCAGTACTTC. Encoded protein: CASSVRDSTYEQYF.